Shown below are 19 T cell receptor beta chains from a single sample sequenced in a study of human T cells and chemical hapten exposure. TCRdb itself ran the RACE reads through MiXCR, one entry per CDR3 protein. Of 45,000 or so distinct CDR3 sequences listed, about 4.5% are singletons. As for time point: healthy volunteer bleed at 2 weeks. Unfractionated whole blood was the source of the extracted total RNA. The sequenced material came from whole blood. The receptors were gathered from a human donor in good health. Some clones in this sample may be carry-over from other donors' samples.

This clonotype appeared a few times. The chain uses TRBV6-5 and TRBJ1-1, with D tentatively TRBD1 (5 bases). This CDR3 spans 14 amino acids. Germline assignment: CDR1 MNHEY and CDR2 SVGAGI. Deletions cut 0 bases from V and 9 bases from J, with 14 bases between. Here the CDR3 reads CASSYSRQLPQAFF. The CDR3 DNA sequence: TGTGCCAGCAGTTACTCGAGACAGTTGCCCCAAGCTTTCTTT.

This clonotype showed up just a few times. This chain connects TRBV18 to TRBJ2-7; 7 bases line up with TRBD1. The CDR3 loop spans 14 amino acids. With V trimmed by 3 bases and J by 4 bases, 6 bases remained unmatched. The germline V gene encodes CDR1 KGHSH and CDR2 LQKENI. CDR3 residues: CASSPTGTGYEQYF. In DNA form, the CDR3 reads TGTGCCAGCTCACCGACAGGGACCGGGTACGAGCAGTACTTC.

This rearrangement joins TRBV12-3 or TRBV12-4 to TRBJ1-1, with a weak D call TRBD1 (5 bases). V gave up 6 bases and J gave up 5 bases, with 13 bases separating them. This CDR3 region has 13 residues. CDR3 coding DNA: TGTGCCAGCAGCCGGGGACCTGGGACTGAAGCTTTCTTT. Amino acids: CASSRGPGTEAFF.

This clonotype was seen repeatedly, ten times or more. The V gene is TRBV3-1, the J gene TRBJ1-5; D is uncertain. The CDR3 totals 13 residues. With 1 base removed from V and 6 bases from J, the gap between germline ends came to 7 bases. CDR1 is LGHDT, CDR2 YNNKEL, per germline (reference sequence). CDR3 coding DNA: TGTGCCAGCAGCCAAGGACGGGGTCAGCCCCAGCATTTT. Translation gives CASSQGRGQPQHF.

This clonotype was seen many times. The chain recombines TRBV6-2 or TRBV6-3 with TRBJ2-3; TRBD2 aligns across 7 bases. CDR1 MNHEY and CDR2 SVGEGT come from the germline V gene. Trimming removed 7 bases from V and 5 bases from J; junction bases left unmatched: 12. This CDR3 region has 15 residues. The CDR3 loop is CASTGGIPGIDTQYF. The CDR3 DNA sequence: TGTGCCAGCACGGGGGGTATCCCCGGGATAGATACGCAGTATTTT.

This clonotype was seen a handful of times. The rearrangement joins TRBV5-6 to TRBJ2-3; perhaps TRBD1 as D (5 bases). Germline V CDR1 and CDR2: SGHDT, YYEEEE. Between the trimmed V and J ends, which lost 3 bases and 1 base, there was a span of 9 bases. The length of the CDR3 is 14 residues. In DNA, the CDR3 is TGTGCCAGCAGCTCCGTGACAGGCACAGATACGCAGTATTTT. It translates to CASSSVTGTDTQYF.

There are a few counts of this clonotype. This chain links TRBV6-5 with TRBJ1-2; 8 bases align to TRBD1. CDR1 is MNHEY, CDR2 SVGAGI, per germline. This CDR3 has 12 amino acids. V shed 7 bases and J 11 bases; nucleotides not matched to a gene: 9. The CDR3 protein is CASTAPTGGYTF. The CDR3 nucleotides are TGTGCCAGCACCGCTCCAACAGGGGGATACACCTTC.

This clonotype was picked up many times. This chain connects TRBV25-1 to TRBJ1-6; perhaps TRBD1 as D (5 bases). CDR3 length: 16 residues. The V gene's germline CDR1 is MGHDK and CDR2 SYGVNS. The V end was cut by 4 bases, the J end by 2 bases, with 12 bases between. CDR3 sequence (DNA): TGTGCCAGCAGTGTTGGGGGGAGCGCCTATAATTCACCCCTCCACTTT. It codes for CASSVGGSAYNSPLHF.

The CDR3 loop reads CASSPPRDRGILSYEQYF. The CDR3 nucleotides are TGTGCCAGCTCACCCCCCCGGGACAGGGGGATTCTCTCCTACGAGCAGTACTTC. The chain joins TRBV18 to TRBJ2-7; TRBD1 matches at 11 bases. Trimming cost V 3 bases and J 0 bases; bases outside gene matches: 10. The germline CDR1 and CDR2 sequences are KGHSH and LQKENI. CDR3 length: 18 residues.

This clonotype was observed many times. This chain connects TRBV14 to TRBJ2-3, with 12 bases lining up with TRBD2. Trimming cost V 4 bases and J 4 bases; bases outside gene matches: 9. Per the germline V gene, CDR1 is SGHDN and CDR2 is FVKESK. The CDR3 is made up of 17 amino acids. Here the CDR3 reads CASSRPTSGRTADTQYF. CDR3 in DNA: TGTGCCAGCAGCCGTCCAACTAGCGGGAGGACGGCAGATACGCAGTATTTT. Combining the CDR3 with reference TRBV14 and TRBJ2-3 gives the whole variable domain EAGVTQFPSHSVIEKGQTVTLRCDPISGHDNLYWYRRVMGKEIKFLLHFVKESKQDESGMPNNRFLAERTGGTYSTLKVQPAELEDSGVYFCASSRPTSGRTADTQYFGPGTRLTVL.

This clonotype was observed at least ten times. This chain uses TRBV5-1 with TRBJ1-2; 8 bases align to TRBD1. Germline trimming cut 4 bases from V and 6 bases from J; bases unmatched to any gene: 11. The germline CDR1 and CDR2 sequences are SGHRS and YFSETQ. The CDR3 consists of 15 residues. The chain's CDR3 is CASSRDTDRGDGYTF. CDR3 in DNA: TGCGCCAGCAGCCGAGATACTGACAGGGGAGATGGCTACACCTTC.

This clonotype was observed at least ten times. The CDR3 protein is CASSLQGAAEQFF. Written as DNA, the CDR3 is TGTGCCAGCAGCTTACAGGGCGCAGCCGAGCAGTTCTTC. The genes are TRBV7-9 and TRBJ2-1, with a possible D match to TRBD1 (5 bases). Trimming removed 2 bases from V and 10 bases from J, with 12 bases in between. This CDR3 has 13 residues. Germline V gene sequence: CDR1 SEHNR, CDR2 FQNEAQ (reference sequence).

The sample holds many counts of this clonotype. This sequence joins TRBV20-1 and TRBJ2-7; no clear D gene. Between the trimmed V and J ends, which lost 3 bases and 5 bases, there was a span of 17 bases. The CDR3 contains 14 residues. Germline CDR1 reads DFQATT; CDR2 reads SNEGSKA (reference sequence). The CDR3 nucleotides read TGCAGTGCTAGTCTCCTCCCTGGGCACGACGAGCAGTACTTC. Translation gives CSASLLPGHDEQYF.

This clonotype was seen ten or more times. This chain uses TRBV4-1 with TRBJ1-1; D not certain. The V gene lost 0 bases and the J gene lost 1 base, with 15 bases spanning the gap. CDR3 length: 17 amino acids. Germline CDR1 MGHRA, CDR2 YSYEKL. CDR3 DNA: TGCGCCAGCAGCCAAGATTTACCCCCACGTTCGAACACTGAAGCTTTCTTT. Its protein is CASSQDLPPRSNTEAFF.

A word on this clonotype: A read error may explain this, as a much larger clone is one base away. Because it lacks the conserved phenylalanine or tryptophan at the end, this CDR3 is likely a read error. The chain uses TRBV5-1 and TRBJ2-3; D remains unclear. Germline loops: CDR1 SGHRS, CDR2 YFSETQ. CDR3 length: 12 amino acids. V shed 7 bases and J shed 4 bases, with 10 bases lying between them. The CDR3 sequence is CASGQSSDTQYI. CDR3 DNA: TGCGCCAGCGGGCAAAGCTCAGATACGCAGTATATT.

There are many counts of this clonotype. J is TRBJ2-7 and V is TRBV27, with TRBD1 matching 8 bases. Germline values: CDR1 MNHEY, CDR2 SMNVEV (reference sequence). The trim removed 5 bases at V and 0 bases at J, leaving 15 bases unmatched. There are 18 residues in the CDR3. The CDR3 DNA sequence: TGTGCCAGCAGTAGAAACCCGTCAGGGGGCGCTACCTCCTACGAGCAGTACTTC. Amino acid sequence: CASSRNPSGGATSYEQYF.

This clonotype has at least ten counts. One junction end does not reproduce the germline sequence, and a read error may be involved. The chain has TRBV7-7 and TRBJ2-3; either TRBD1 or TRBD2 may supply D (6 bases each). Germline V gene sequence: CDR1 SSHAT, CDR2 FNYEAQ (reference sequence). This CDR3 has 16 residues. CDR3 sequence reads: CASSLGIGGPTDTQYF. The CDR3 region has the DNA TGTGCTAGCAGCTTAGGAATTGGGGGGCCCACAGATACGCAGTATTTT.

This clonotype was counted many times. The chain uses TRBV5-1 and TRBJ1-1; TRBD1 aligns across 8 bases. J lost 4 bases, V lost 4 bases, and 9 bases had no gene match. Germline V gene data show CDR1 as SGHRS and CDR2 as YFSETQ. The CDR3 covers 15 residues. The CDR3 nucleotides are TGCGCCAGCAGCGGTGGACAGGGCCGGTTCACTGAAGCTTTCTTT. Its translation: CASSGGQGRFTEAFF. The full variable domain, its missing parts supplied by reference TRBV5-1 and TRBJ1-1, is KAGVTQTPRYLIKTRGQQVTLSCSPISGHRSVSWYQQTPGQGLQFLFEYFSETQRNKGNFPGRFSGRQFSNSRSEMNVSTLELGDSALYLCASSGGQGRFTEAFFGQGTRLTVV.

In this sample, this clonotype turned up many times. Written as DNA, the CDR3 is TGTGCCAGCAGCGTAGATGGAGGGGCCGTCCAAGAGACCCAGTACTTC. Translating gives CASSVDGGAVQETQYF. The chain uses TRBV9 and TRBJ2-5, with a possible D match to TRBD2 (6 bases). Germline CDR1 is SGDLS and CDR2 is YYNGEE. CDR3 length: 16 residues. Trimming removed 0 bases from V and 1 base from J, with 13 bases in between.